Sequencing of this TCR beta chain was carried out in a study of early stage breast cancer tumors. At the level of the study: Most invasive tumors, about 75% of the 16, were ER+/PR+/HER2-. Samples were sequenced at about 9.9-fold average coverage.

Germline V gene sequence: CDR1 SNHLY, CDR2 FYNNEI. CDR3 length: 17 residues. V shed 6 bases and J 2 bases; nucleotides not matched to a gene: 13. Profiled with immunoSEQ multiplex PCR; TCRdb holds only in-frame clones, not every one. The sample holds about 20,000 clones, about 75% seen once. Sequenced material: blood. The chain links TRBV2 to TRBJ1-1, with TRBD1 identical over 9 bases. This clonotype originated in a person aged 55 to 69 with breast cancer. As DNA, the CDR3 is TGTGCCAGCAGCCAACAGGGGGCGCGGCGTTTAAACACTGAAGCTTTCTTT. Its protein is CASSQQGARRLNTEAFF.